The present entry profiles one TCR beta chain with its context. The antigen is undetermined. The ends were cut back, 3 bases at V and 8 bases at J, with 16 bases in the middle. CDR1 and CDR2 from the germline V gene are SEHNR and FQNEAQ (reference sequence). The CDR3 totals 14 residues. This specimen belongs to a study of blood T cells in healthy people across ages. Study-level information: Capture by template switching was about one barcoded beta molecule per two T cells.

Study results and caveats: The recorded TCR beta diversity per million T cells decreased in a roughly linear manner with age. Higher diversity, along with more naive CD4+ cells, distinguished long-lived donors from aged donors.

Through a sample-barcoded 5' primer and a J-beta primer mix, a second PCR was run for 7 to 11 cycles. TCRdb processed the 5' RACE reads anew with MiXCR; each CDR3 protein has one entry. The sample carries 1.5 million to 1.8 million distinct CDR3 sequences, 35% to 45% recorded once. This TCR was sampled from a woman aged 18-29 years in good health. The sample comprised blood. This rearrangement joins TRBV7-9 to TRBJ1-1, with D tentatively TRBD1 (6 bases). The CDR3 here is CASSLDRAPLEAFF. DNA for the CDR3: TGTGCCAGCAGCTTGGACAGAGCACCATTAGAAGCTTTCTTT. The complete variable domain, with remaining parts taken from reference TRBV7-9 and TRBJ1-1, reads DTGVSQNPRHKITKRGQNVTFRCDPISEHNRLYWYRQTLGQGPEFLTYFQNEAQLEKSRLLSDRFSAERPKGSFSTLEIQRTEQGDSAMYLCASSLDRAPLEAFFGQGTRLTVV.